This T cell receptor beta chain comes out of a study of blood T cell repertoires in COVID-19. The wider study: Acute-phase and convalescent COVID-19 samples originated in the United States, Italy and Spain.

With 2 bases removed from V and 8 bases from J, the gap between germline ends came to 11 bases. Looked up from germline, CDR1 is SGHRS and CDR2 is YFSETQ. The CDR3 is 14 amino acids. Profiling relied on immunoSEQ multiplex PCR, and the TCRdb table lists in-frame clones only, not all of them. There are about 330,000 clones in the sample; about 89% occur only once, and roughly 5.2% lies in the top ten. Those who participated ranged in age from roughly 18 to 100 years and resided in about two dozen US areas. Participants' own reports of clinical history determined their cohort assignment. Symptom resolution, clearance, or two negative PCRs marked the recovered donors of Cohort 3.

The sequence was collected from a woman in her 30s who had recovered from COVID-19. The chain recombines TRBV5-1 with TRBJ1-6; D possibly corresponds to TRBD1 (5 bases). Sequences were obtained from PBMCs or T cells enriched from blood (not recorded which). The CDR3 region is CASSFRGVDSPLHF. The CDR3 DNA follows: TGCGCCAGCAGCTTTAGGGGTGTAGATTCACCCCTCCACTTT.